These T cell receptor beta chains were read from a single sample in a study of blood T cell repertoires in COVID-19. Assay: immunoSEQ multiplex PCR; the TCRdb copy retains only in-frame clones and omits some. The data show under 300,000 clones, 89% seen once. Sequencing was done on a sample of peripheral blood. These receptors all stem from a woman between 40 and 55 years old who had recovered from COVID-19. The CDR3 runs from the conserved cysteine through the conserved F or W. A D gene is named only where the DNA matches it firmly. Expanded clones are given a class, and other clones once, few, many or no size at all.

J gene: TRBJ1-1
clone size: -
V gene: TRBV6-2/TRBV6-3
D gene: -
CDR3 DNA: TGTGCCAGCAGTCCCTCCGGGTTGAGAGAAGCTTTCTTT
CDR3 protein: CASSPSGLREAFF

J gene: TRBJ1-2
clone size: -
V gene: TRBV19
D gene: -
CDR3 DNA: TGTGCCAGTAGTACTACCGGACAGCCTCTCGACTATGGCTACACCTTC
CDR3 protein: CASSTTGQPLDYGYTF

J gene: TRBJ2-2
clone size: -
V gene: TRBV9
D gene: -
CDR3 DNA: TGTGCCAGCACCAGCGTAGTTGAGGCCGGGGAGCTGTTTTTT
CDR3 protein: CASTSVVEAGELFF

J gene: TRBJ2-2
clone size: -
V gene: TRBV7-9
D gene: -
CDR3 DNA: TGTGCCAGCAGCTCCAAGGGGTGGAACACCGGGGAGCTGTTTTTT
CDR3 protein: CASSSKGWNTGELFF

J gene: TRBJ1-1
clone size: -
V gene: TRBV6-5
D gene: -
CDR3 DNA: TGTGCCAGCAGTTCAAATTTTAACACTGAAGCTTTCTTT
CDR3 protein: CASSSNFNTEAFF

J gene: TRBJ1-6
clone size: -
V gene: TRBV27
D gene: -
CDR3 DNA: TGTGCCAGCAGTTTAGACAGCTATAATTCACCCCTCCACTTT
CDR3 protein: CASSLDSYNSPLHF

J gene: TRBJ1-2
clone size: -
V gene: TRBV24-1
D gene: -
CDR3 DNA: TGTGCCACCAGCCAAACAGGCAACTATGGCTACACCTTC
CDR3 protein: CATSQTGNYGYTF

J gene: TRBJ1-2
clone size: -
V gene: TRBV9
D gene: TRBD1
CDR3 DNA: TGTGCCAGCAGCGTAGAATCGACAGGGTGGGGCTACACCTTC
CDR3 protein: CASSVESTGWGYTF

J gene: TRBJ2-5
clone size: -
V gene: TRBV10-2
D gene: TRBD2
CDR3 DNA: TGCGCCAGCAGTGGGGCGGGGGGGCGAAGGGAGACCCAGTACTTC
CDR3 protein: CASSGAGGRRETQYF

J gene: TRBJ2-2
clone size: -
V gene: TRBV5-1
D gene: TRBD1
CDR3 DNA: TGCGCCAGCAGCTGGTCGGCTCGGACAGGGGCAGGTACCGGGGAGCTGTTTTTT
CDR3 protein: CASSWSARTGAGTGELFF

J gene: TRBJ2-3
clone size: -
V gene: TRBV2
D gene: -
CDR3 DNA: TGTGCCAGCAGCGGACAGTCCACAGATACGCAGTATTTT
CDR3 protein: CASSGQSTDTQYF

J gene: TRBJ1-2
clone size: -
V gene: TRBV28
D gene: -
CDR3 DNA: TGTGCCAGCAGCCCGATCGAACAGGGCTACACCTTC
CDR3 protein: CASSPIEQGYTF

J gene: TRBJ2-5
clone size: -
V gene: TRBV5-6
D gene: TRBD1
CDR3 DNA: TGTGCCAGCAGCTCAACAGGGGGCGGTTTGGGGACCCAGTACTTC
CDR3 protein: CASSSTGGGLGTQYF

J gene: TRBJ2-3
clone size: -
V gene: TRBV18
D gene: -
CDR3 DNA: TGTGCCAGCTCACCAATAGAGGATACGCAGTATTTT
CDR3 protein: CASSPIEDTQYF

J gene: TRBJ1-1
clone size: -
V gene: TRBV12-3/TRBV12-4
D gene: -
CDR3 DNA: TGTGCCAGCAGTCTGACAGGAAGGACTGAAGCTTTCTTT
CDR3 protein: CASSLTGRTEAFF

J gene: TRBJ2-7
clone size: -
V gene: TRBV13
D gene: -
CDR3 DNA: TGTGCCAGCAGCTTCAAATACGAGCAGTACTTC
CDR3 protein: CASSFKYEQYF

J gene: TRBJ2-1
clone size: -
V gene: TRBV7-9
D gene: -
CDR3 DNA: TGTGCCAGCACGCTAGATAATGAGCAGTTCTTC
CDR3 protein: CASTLDNEQFF

J gene: TRBJ2-5
clone size: once
V gene: TRBV4-2
D gene: -
CDR3 DNA: TGTGCCAGCAGCCAAGAAGGGTTTAACGGGGGAACACAAGAGACCCAGTACTTC
CDR3 protein: CASSQEGFNGGTQETQYF

J gene: TRBJ2-3
clone size: -
V gene: TRBV5-1
D gene: TRBD2
CDR3 DNA: TGCGCCAGCAGCTTGTTCGCGGGGGGGAATGCAGATACGCAGTATTTT
CDR3 protein: CASSLFAGGNADTQYF

J gene: TRBJ2-7
clone size: few
V gene: TRBV5-6
D gene: TRBD1
CDR3 DNA: TGTGCCAGCAGCTGGACAGGGGTCACCTACGAGCAGTACTTC
CDR3 protein: CASSWTGVTYEQYF

J gene: TRBJ1-5
clone size: -
V gene: TRBV2
D gene: -
CDR3 DNA: TGTGCCAGCAGGAGTAGCAATCAGCCCCAGCATTTT
CDR3 protein: CASRSSNQPQHF

J gene: TRBJ2-1
clone size: once
V gene: TRBV11-2
D gene: TRBD1
CDR3 DNA: TGTGCCAGCAGCCTGGAACGGGGACAGGGGTTTTACAATGAGCAGTTCTTC
CDR3 protein: CASSLERGQGFYNEQFF

J gene: TRBJ1-3
clone size: -
V gene: TRBV6-1
D gene: -
CDR3 DNA: TGTGCCAGCAGTGAAGCGCCCGGGGGAGGGTTAGGAAACACCATATATTTT
CDR3 protein: CASSEAPGGGLGNTIYF

J gene: TRBJ2-1
clone size: once
V gene: TRBV5-1
D gene: TRBD2
CDR3 DNA: TGCGCCAGCAGCCTCGGACTAGTGGATAAAGAGCAGTTCTTC
CDR3 protein: CASSLGLVDKEQFF

J gene: TRBJ2-7
clone size: once
V gene: TRBV30
D gene: TRBD1
CDR3 DNA: TGTGCCGGAGGGGGGACAGGGATTTACGAGCAGTACTTC
CDR3 protein: CAGGGTGIYEQYF

J gene: TRBJ2-2
clone size: -
V gene: TRBV19
D gene: -
CDR3 DNA: TGTGCCAGTAGTAATTGGGGGCCGCGGGGGCCAGGGACCGGGGAGCTGTTTTTT
CDR3 protein: CASSNWGPRGPGTGELFF

J gene: TRBJ2-3
clone size: -
V gene: TRBV19
D gene: TRBD2
CDR3 DNA: TGTGCCAGTAGTGGACGACTAGCGGATACGCAGTATTTT
CDR3 protein: CASSGRLADTQYF

J gene: TRBJ2-3
clone size: -
V gene: TRBV3-1/TRBV3-2
D gene: TRBD2
CDR3 DNA: TGTGCCAGCAGCCAAGAACTCATAGGACTAGCGGGGGGCACCTCCACAGATACGCAGTATTTT
CDR3 protein: CASSQELIGLAGGTSTDTQYF

J gene: TRBJ1-1
clone size: -
V gene: TRBV5-1
D gene: -
CDR3 DNA: TGCGCCAGCACCGGGAACAGTGAAGCTTTCTTT
CDR3 protein: CASTGNSEAFF

J gene: TRBJ2-1
clone size: -
V gene: TRBV7-6
D gene: TRBD1
CDR3 DNA: TGTGCCAGCAGCTTAGTACAGGGGGTAGCCAACAATGAGCAGTTCTTC
CDR3 protein: CASSLVQGVANNEQFF

J gene: TRBJ2-1
clone size: -
V gene: TRBV7-2
D gene: TRBD2
CDR3 DNA: TGTGCCAGCTGCCCCCCGGGGCTAGCGGGTAACAATGAGCAGTTCTTC
CDR3 protein: CASCPPGLAGNNEQFF

J gene: TRBJ1-1
clone size: -
V gene: TRBV24-1
D gene: -
CDR3 DNA: TGTGCCACCAGTGATATAGCTGAAGCTTTCTTT
CDR3 protein: CATSDIAEAFF

J gene: TRBJ2-5
clone size: -
V gene: TRBV7-8
D gene: -
CDR3 DNA: TGTGCCAGCTCCCGGGACCAAGAGACCCAGTACTTC
CDR3 protein: CASSRDQETQYF

J gene: TRBJ1-1
clone size: -
V gene: TRBV4-3
D gene: TRBD1
CDR3 DNA: TGCGCCAGCAGCCAAGCCGGCAGGGGGCTCGCTGAAGCTTTCTTT
CDR3 protein: CASSQAGRGLAEAFF

J gene: TRBJ1-6
clone size: -
V gene: TRBV3-1/TRBV3-2
D gene: -
CDR3 DNA: TGTGCCAGCCGTTTTGGGGAGCATAATTCACCCCTCCACTTT
CDR3 protein: CASRFGEHNSPLHF

J gene: TRBJ2-3
clone size: -
V gene: TRBV2
D gene: TRBD2
CDR3 DNA: TGTGCCAGCAGTCCCGGGACTAGCGCCTGGTACACAGATACGCAGTATTTT
CDR3 protein: CASSPGTSAWYTDTQYF

J gene: TRBJ1-5
clone size: -
V gene: TRBV9
D gene: -
CDR3 DNA: TGTGCCAGCAGCGAAGGGGGGGACGGAATCAATCAGCCCCAGCATTTT
CDR3 protein: CASSEGGDGINQPQHF

J gene: TRBJ2-3
clone size: once
V gene: TRBV12-3/TRBV12-4
D gene: -
CDR3 DNA: TGTGCCAGCAGTTTCGGTTCTACAGATACGCAGTATTTT
CDR3 protein: CASSFGSTDTQYF

J gene: TRBJ1-1
clone size: -
V gene: TRBV30
D gene: -
CDR3 DNA: TGTGCCTGGAGTGTTCTGGGGAGAAACACTGAAGCTTTCTTT
CDR3 protein: CAWSVLGRNTEAFF

J gene: TRBJ1-3
clone size: -
V gene: TRBV7-8
D gene: -
CDR3 DNA: TGTGCCAGCAAAAAAACAGAGTCCAACGCTGGAAACACCATATATTTT
CDR3 protein: CASKKTESNAGNTIYF

J gene: TRBJ2-1
clone size: -
V gene: TRBV13
D gene: -
CDR3 DNA: TGTGCCAGCAGCCCGGGACTGTTCAATGAGCAGTTCTTC
CDR3 protein: CASSPGLFNEQFF

J gene: TRBJ1-4
clone size: -
V gene: TRBV2
D gene: -
CDR3 DNA: TGTGCCAGCAGAGTATTCGGGAGGAATGAAAAACTGTTTTTT
CDR3 protein: CASRVFGRNEKLFF

J gene: TRBJ2-2
clone size: -
V gene: TRBV10-3
D gene: -
CDR3 DNA: TGTGCCATCAGTGCTGTCGAGAGGGAGCTGTTTTTT
CDR3 protein: CAISAVERELFF

J gene: TRBJ2-1
clone size: -
V gene: TRBV7-2
D gene: TRBD2
CDR3 DNA: TGTGCCAGCAACCAGGGGGGGGGACTAGCGGAGTTCTTC
CDR3 protein: CASNQGGGLAEFF